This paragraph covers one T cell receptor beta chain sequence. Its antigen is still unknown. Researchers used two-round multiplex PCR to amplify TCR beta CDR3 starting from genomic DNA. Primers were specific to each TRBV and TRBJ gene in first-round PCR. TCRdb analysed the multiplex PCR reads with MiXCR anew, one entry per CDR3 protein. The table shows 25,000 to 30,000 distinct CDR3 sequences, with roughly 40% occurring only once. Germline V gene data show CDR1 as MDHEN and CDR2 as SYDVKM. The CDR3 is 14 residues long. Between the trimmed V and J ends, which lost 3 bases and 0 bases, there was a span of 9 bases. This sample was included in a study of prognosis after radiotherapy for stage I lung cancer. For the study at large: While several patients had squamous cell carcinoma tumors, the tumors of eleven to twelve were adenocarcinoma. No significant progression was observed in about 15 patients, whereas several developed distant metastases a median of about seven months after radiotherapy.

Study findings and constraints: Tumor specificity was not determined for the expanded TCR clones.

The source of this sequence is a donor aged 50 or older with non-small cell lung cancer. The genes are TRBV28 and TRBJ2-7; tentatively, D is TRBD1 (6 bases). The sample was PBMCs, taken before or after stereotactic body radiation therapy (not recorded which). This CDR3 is CASSLLDSSYEQYF. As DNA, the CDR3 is TGTGCCAGCAGTTTGCTGGACAGCTCCTACGAGCAGTACTTC.